The entry below describes one TCR beta chain. The antigen is unknown. The sample belongs to a study of CD8 T cells in ankylosing spondylitis. Points from the study as a whole: Disease-associated clonotypes exhibited CD8+ identity and were relatively infrequent in peripheral blood. Reports say disease-linked clones showed up significantly more in matched ankylosing spondylitis synovial fluid. Made up of about eight highly homologous variants, a TCR beta motif appeared characteristic of ankylosing spondylitis blood.

Library preparation for TCR beta used quantitative 5'-RACE with molecular barcodes. TCRdb ran MiXCR on the 5' RACE reads and lists one entry per CDR3 protein. Of roughly 180,000 distinct CDR3 sequences detected, approximately 9% appear once; the ten largest clones hold around 16%. The source material was blood, either unsorted or a sorted T cell fraction (not recorded which). The sequence derives from a female donor with ankylosing spondylitis or in good health (not recorded which).

CDR3 DNA: TGTGCCAGCAGTTCGGGGACAGGGTCAAATGAGCAGTTCTTC. Encoded protein: CASSSGTGSNEQFF. The chain recombines TRBV2 with TRBJ2-1; 9 bases fit TRBD1. V gave up 5 bases and J gave up 7 bases; unmatched junction bases: 6. Germline V gene sequence: CDR1 SNHLY, CDR2 FYNNEI. CDR3 length: 14 residues.